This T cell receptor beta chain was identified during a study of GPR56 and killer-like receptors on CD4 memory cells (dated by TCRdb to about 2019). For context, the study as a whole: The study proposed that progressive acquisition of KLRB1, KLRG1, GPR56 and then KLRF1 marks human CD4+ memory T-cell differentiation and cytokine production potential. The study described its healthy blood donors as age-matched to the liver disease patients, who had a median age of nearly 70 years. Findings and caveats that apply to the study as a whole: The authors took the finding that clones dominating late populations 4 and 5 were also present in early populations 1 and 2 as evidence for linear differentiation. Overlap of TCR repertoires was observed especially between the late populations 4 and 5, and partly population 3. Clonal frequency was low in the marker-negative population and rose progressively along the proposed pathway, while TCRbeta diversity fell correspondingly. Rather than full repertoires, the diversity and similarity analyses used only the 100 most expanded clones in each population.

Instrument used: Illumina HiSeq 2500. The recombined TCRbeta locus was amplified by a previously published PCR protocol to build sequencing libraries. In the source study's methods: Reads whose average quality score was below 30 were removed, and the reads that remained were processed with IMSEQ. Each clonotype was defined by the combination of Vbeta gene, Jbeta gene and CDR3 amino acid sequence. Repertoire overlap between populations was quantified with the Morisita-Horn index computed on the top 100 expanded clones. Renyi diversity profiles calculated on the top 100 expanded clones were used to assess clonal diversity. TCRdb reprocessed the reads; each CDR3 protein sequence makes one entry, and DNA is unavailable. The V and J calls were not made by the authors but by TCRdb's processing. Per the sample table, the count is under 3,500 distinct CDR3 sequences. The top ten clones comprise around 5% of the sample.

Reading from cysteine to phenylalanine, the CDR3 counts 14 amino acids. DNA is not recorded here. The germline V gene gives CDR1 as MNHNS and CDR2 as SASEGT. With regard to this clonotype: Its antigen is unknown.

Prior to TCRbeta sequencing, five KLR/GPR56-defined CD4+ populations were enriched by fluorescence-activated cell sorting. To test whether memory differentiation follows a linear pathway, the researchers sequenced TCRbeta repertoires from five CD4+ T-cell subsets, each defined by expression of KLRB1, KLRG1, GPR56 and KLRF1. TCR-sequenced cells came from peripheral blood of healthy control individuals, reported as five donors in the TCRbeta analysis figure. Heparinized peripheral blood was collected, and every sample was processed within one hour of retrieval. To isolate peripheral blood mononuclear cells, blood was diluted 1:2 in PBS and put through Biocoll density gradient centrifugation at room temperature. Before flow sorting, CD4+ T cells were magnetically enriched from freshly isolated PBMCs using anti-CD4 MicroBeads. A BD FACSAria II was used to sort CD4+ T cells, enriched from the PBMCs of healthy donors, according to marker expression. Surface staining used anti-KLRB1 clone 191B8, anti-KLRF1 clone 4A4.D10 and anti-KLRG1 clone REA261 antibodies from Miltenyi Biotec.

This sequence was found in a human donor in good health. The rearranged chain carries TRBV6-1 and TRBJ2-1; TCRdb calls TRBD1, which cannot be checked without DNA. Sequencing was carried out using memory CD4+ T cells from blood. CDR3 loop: CASSGGGRYNEQFF.